Detailed here is one T cell receptor beta chain. Only in-frame clones appear in the TCRdb table, and some are missing; sequencing was by immunoSEQ multiplex PCR. The sample has hundreds of thousands of clones, roughly 85% seen once. The data belong to a study of blood T cell repertoires in COVID-19. The CDR3 runs to 17 residues. Germline V lookup: CDR1 SGHDT, CDR2 YYEEEE. V lost 5 bases and J lost 6; bases outside the gene matches: 15. What was sequenced was peripheral blood. The source of this sequence is a woman aged 80 or over with acute or convalescent COVID-19. The chain uses TRBV5-6 and TRBJ2-2; 8 bases fit TRBD1. CDR3: CASSEGQARGGPGELFF. CDR3 sequence (DNA): TGTGCCAGCAGTGAGGGACAGGCAAGAGGGGGACCCGGGGAGCTGTTTTTT. The full variable domain, rest sourced from reference TRBV5-6 and TRBJ2-2, is DAGVTQSPTHLIKTRGQQVTLRCSPKSGHDTVSWYQQALGQGPQFIFQYYEEEERQRGNFPDRFSGHQFPNYSSELNVNALLLGDSALYLCASSEGQARGGPGELFFGEGSRLTVL.